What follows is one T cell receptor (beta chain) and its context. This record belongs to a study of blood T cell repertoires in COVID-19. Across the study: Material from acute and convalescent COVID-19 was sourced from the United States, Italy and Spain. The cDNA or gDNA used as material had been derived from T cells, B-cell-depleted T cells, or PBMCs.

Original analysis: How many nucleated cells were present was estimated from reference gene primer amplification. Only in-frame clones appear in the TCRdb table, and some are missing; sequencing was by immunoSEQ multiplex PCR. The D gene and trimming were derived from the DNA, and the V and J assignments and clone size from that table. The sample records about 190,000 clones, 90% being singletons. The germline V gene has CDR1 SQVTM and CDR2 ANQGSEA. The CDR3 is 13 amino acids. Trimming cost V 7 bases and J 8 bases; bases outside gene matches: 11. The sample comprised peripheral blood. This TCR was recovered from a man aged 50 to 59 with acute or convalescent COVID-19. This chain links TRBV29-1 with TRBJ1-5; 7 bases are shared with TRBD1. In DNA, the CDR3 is TGCAGCGCCGGACAGGACCCAATGGAGCCCCAGCATTTT. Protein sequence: CSAGQDPMEPQHF.